The 23 T cell receptor beta chains reported below all come from one sample, sequenced in a study of CD8 T cells in Susac syndrome. Random hexamers served to reverse transcribe roughly 0.45 to 1 ug RNA. TCRdb re-analysed the immunoSEQ multiplex PCR reads in MiXCR, keeping a single row per CDR3 protein. The sample lists approximately 210,000 distinct CDR3 sequences, approximately 95% seen once, with roughly 0.1% in the top ten. Sequencing was done on a sample of CD4+ T cells from PBMCs. All receptors derive from a human donor with multiple sclerosis.

The chain is built from TRBV20-1 and TRBJ2-1, with D maybe TRBD2 (7 bases). Germline V CDR1 and CDR2: DFQATT, SNEGSKA (reference sequence). The CDR3 totals 16 residues. Deletions cut 3 bases from V and 4 bases from J, with 19 bases between. The CDR3 bases are TGCAGTGCTAGGGGGGCGGCGGGAGATTCGTACAATGAGCAGTTCTTC. Translated: CSARGAAGDSYNEQFF.

This chain connects TRBV29-1 to TRBJ1-3; 7 bases match TRBD1. Unmatched junction bases numbered 8, after V lost 8 bases and J lost 4 bases. The length of the CDR3 is 13 residues. CDR1 is SQVTM, CDR2 ANQGSEA, per germline. CDR3 residues: CSIRRGGGNTIYF. Written as DNA, the CDR3 is TGCAGCATCCGCAGGGGGGGAGGAAACACCATATATTTT.

This clonotype was detected only once. J is TRBJ2-7 and V is TRBV28; 10 nucleotides agree with TRBD1. V lost 3 bases, J lost 0 bases, and 17 bases stayed unmatched. Germline loops: CDR1 MDHEN, CDR2 SYDVKM. This CDR3 has 20 amino acids. CDR3 coding DNA: TGTGCCAGCAGTTTTCCCCCATGGGTCCCGGGACAGGGGTACTCCTACGAGCAGTACTTC. Residues: CASSFPPWVPGQGYSYEQYF.

V gene TRBV2 combines with J gene TRBJ1-4, with a possible D match to TRBD1 (6 bases). The CDR3 is 16 residues long. V gave up 7 bases and J gave up 7 bases, with 22 bases separating them. Germline loops: CDR1 SNHLY, CDR2 FYNNEI. Here the CDR3 reads CASKQGSNPLIEKLFF. The CDR3, as DNA: TGTGCCAGCAAACAGGGTAGTAATCCTTTGATTGAAAAACTGTTTTTT.

This chain connects TRBV23-1 to TRBJ2-5; D is possibly TRBD1 (5 bases). TRBV23-1 is designated an ORF whose function remains uncertain. V gave up 0 bases and J gave up 5 bases, with 13 bases separating them. CDR3 length: 15 residues. CDR3: CASSQSSRVIETQYF. The DNA of the CDR3 is TGCGCCAGCAGTCAATCGAGCAGGGTTATCGAGACCCAGTACTTC.

This clonotype showed up just once. V usage is TRBV3-1 and J usage is TRBJ2-1; 9 nucleotides match TRBD1. CDR1 and CDR2 (germline): LGHDT, YNNKEL (reference sequence). The CDR3 has 15 amino acids. Unmatched junction bases numbered 11, after V lost 4 bases and J lost 10 bases. The CDR3 DNA reads TGTGCCAGCAGCCCCGGACAGGGGAGGGTCACCGAGCAGTTCTTC. This sequence encodes CASSPGQGRVTEQFF.

The chain has TRBV3-1 and TRBJ1-5, with 9 nucleotides matching TRBD1. CDR1 is LGHDT and CDR2 is YNNKEL in the germline V gene (reference sequence). The CDR3 loop spans 14 amino acids. V shed 4 bases and J 6 bases; nucleotides not matched to a gene: 4. The CDR3 coding sequence is TGTGCCAGCAGCCGAGGGACAGGGCTTCAGCCCCAGCATTTT. Translated: CASSRGTGLQPQHF.

The sample holds one count of this clonotype. The J gene is TRBJ1-1, the V gene TRBV2; D possibly corresponds to TRBD1 (6 bases). From germline, CDR1 is SNHLY and CDR2 FYNNEI. The CDR3 contains 13 residues. V was pared by 6 bases and J by 5 bases, with 13 bases between. The CDR3: CASRYRVGTEAFF. CDR3 nucleotide sequence: TGTGCCAGCAGATACAGGGTTGGAACTGAAGCTTTCTTT.

The chain joins TRBV4-1 to TRBJ1-1; D is unclear. CDR1 is MGHRA and CDR2 is YSYEKL in the germline V gene. The germline V and J ends were trimmed by 1 base and 12 bases, with 12 bases remaining between them. The CDR3 covers 12 residues. This CDR3 is CASSQGPAASFF. The CDR3 DNA follows: TGCGCCAGCAGCCAAGGTCCCGCAGCATCTTTCTTT.

The chain uses TRBV28 and TRBJ2-7, with D tentatively TRBD1 (5 bases). Trimming cost V 9 bases and J 7 bases, with 16 bases left between them. CDR1 is MDHEN and CDR2 is SYDVKM in the germline V gene. The CDR3 length is 12 residues. CDR3 bases: TGTGCCAGTACCCAAGGGGTGCGGGAGCAGTACTTC. This encodes CASTQGVREQYF.

This chain connects TRBV4-1 to TRBJ1-2; no definite D call. Trimming stripped 0 bases from V and 0 bases from J, with 8 bases between. Germline CDR1 reads MGHRA; CDR2 reads YSYEKL. The CDR3 consists of 15 residues. The CDR3 reads CASSQDSGANYGYTF. The CDR3 region has the DNA TGCGCCAGCAGCCAAGATTCAGGTGCTAACTATGGCTACACCTTC.

The sample holds a few counts of this clonotype. The gene calls are TRBV9 and TRBJ2-4, with D possibly called TRBD1 or TRBD2 (5 bases each). Germline CDR1 and CDR2: SGDLS and YYNGEE. V shed 0 bases and J shed 7 bases, with 8 bases lying between them. This CDR3 contains 13 residues. The CDR3 sequence is CASSVDEGNIQYF. CDR3 sequence (DNA): TGTGCCAGCAGCGTAGACGAGGGGAACATTCAGTACTTC.

This chain links TRBV7-9 with TRBJ2-4, with TRBD2 matching over 12 bases. This CDR3 has 16 amino acids. The junction had 8 bases not matched to a gene; V was cut back by 4 bases and J by 7 bases. In germline, CDR1 is SEHNR, CDR2 FQNEAQ (reference sequence). The CDR3 sequence is CASSSTTSGGLNIQYF. In DNA form, the CDR3 reads TGTGCCAGCAGCTCCACGACTAGCGGGGGCTTGAACATTCAGTACTTC.

This sequence joins TRBV2 and TRBJ1-4; TRBD1 matches at 9 bases. V shed 3 bases and J 8 bases; nucleotides not matched to a gene: 4. Germline CDR1 SNHLY, CDR2 FYNNEI. The CDR3 consists of 14 residues. The CDR3 region is CASSEDRGREKLFF. DNA of the CDR3: TGTGCCAGCAGTGAGGACAGGGGTCGGGAAAAACTGTTTTTT.

V and J are TRBV29-1 and TRBJ2-3, with a weak D call TRBD1 (5 bases). Trimming shortened V by 4 bases and J by 2 bases, and 16 bases separated the two germline ends. Germline CDR1 and CDR2: SQVTM and ANQGSEA. This CDR3 contains 15 residues. The CDR3 loop reads CSVVLGIGVTDTQYF. As DNA, the CDR3 is TGCAGCGTTGTACTGGGGATAGGGGTCACAGATACGCAGTATTTT.

This clonotype was counted a single time. The chain is built from TRBV18 and TRBJ1-2, with TRBD1 matching 8 bases. V lost 4 bases and J lost 10; bases outside the gene matches: 2. The CDR3 extends over 11 amino acids. CDR1 KGHSH and CDR2 LQKENI come from the germline V gene. The CDR3 nucleotides read TGTGCCAGCTCACGGGACAGGAACTACACCTTC. Translating gives CASSRDRNYTF.

This sequence joins TRBV29-1 and TRBJ2-7, with TRBD2 as a possible D gene (5 bases). The CDR3 spans 12 residues. Germline CDR1 and CDR2: SQVTM and ANQGSEA. The V and J ends lost 6 bases and 0 bases respectively, with 9 bases between them. CDR3 loop: CSVRGISYEQYF. The CDR3 DNA sequence: TGCAGCGTGAGAGGGATCTCCTACGAGCAGTACTTC.

The chain joins TRBV2 to TRBJ2-1; perhaps D is TRBD1 or TRBD2 (5 bases each). This CDR3 is built from 14 residues. V was trimmed by 6 bases and J by 10 bases, leaving 19 bases between them. CDR1 and CDR2 from the germline V gene are SNHLY and FYNNEI. The CDR3 DNA reads TGTGCCAGCAGACTCGGGACGCCTGCCCGGGAGCAGTTCTTC. Translated: CASRLGTPAREQFF.

The chain joins TRBV7-9 to TRBJ2-2; 11 bases map to TRBD2. CDR1 and CDR2 from the germline V gene are SEHNR and FQNEAQ (reference sequence). The CDR3 has 15 residues. After removal of 4 bases from V and 5 bases from J, the junction contained 3 bases not matched to a gene. The CDR3 is CASSSTSGRTGELFF. The DNA for the CDR3 is TGTGCCAGCAGCTCCACTAGCGGGAGAACCGGGGAGCTGTTTTTT.

This chain connects TRBV29-1 to TRBJ2-5; the D call may be TRBD1 or TRBD2 (5 bases each). The CDR3 covers 13 residues. The germline gives CDR1 SQVTM, CDR2 ANQGSEA. Trimming shortened V by 7 bases and J by 2 bases, and 14 bases separated the two germline ends. The CDR3 region has the DNA TGCAGCGCCGAGGGGCCGAATCAAGAGACCCAGTACTTC. Amino acids: CSAEGPNQETQYF.

The chain carries TRBV9 and TRBJ2-5; D may be TRBD1 (5 bases). The germline V and J ends were trimmed by 0 bases and 0 bases, with 9 bases remaining between them. Germline V CDR1 and CDR2: SGDLS, YYNGEE. CDR3 length: 15 amino acids. CDR3: CASSVALRDQETQYF. CDR3 bases: TGTGCCAGCAGCGTAGCCCTCAGGGACCAAGAGACCCAGTACTTC.

The chain employs TRBV4-1 and TRBJ2-1; no clear D. Between the trimmed V and J ends, which lost 4 bases and 7 bases, there was a span of 14 bases. CDR1 and CDR2 from the germline V gene are MGHRA and YSYEKL. The length of the CDR3 is 14 residues. This CDR3 is CASSPMFRLNEQFF. The CDR3 DNA follows: TGCGCCAGCAGCCCGATGTTTAGGTTAAATGAGCAGTTCTTC.

The chain couples TRBV5-1 to TRBJ2-3; 13 bases line up with TRBD2. The CDR3 covers 18 residues. V lost 2 bases to trimming and J lost 4 bases; unmatched junction nucleotides: 10. CDR1 SGHRS and CDR2 YFSETQ come from the germline V gene. The CDR3 coding sequence is TGCGCCAGCAGCTTCGGTTCGCGACTAGCGGGAGGCGCAGATACGCAGTATTTT. It codes for CASSFGSRLAGGADTQYF.